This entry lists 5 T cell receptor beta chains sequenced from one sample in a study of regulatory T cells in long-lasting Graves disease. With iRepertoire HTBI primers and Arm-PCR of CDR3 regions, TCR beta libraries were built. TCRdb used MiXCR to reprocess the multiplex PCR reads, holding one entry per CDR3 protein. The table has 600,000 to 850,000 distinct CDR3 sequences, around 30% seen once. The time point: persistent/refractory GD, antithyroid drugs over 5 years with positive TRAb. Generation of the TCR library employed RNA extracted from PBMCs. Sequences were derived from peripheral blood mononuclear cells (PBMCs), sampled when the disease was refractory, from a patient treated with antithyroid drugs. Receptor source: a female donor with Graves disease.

CDR3 amino acids: CASSLGAGGNYEQYF. As DNA, the CDR3 is TGTGCCAGCAGCTTAGGGGCGGGAGGGAATTACGAGCAGTACTTC. The chain links TRBV7-6 to TRBJ2-7, with TRBD2 identical over 9 bases. This CDR3 spans 15 amino acids. Germline CDR1 is SGHVS and CDR2 is FNYEAQ. V shed 1 base, J shed 4 bases, and the junction held 5 bases outside the gene matches.

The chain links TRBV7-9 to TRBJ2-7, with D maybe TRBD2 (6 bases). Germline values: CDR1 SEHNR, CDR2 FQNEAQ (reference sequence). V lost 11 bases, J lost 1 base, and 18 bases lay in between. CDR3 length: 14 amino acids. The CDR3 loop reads CAGTADGLSYEQYF. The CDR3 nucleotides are TGTGCCGGCACCGCGGACGGACTATCCTACGAGCAGTACTTC. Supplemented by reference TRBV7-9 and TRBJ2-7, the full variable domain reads DTGVSQNPRHKITKRGQNVTFRCDPISEHNRLYWYRQTLGQGPEFLTYFQNEAQLEKSRLLSDRFSAERPKGSFSTLEIQRTEQGDSAMYLCAGTADGLSYEQYFGPGTRLTVT.

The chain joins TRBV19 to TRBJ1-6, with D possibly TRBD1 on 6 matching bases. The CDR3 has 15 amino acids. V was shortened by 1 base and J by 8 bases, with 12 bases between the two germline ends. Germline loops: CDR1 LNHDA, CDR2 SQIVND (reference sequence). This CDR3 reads CASSIADRLYSPLHF. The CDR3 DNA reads TGTGCCAGTAGTATAGCGGACAGACTCTATTCACCCCTCCACTTT. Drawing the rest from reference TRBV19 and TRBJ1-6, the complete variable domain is DGGITQSPKYLFRKEGQNVTLSCEQNLNHDAMYWYRQDPGQGLRLIYYSQIVNDFQKGDIAEGYSVSREKKESFPLTVTSAQKNPTAFYLCASSIADRLYSPLHFGNGTRLTVT.

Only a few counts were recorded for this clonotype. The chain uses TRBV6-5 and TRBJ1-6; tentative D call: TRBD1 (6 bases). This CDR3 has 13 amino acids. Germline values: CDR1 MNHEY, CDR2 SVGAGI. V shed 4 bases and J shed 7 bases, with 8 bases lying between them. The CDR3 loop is CASSWDNNSPLHF. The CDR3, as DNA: TGTGCCAGCAGTTGGGACAACAATTCACCCCTCCACTTT.

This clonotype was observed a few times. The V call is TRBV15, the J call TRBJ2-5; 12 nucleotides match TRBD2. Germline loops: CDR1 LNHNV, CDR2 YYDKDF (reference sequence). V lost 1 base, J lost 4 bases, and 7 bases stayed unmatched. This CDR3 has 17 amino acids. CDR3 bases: TGTGCCACCAGCAGAGGCGACCAGACTAGCGGGAGAGAGACCCAGTACTTC. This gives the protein CATSRGDQTSGRETQYF.